These 26 T cell receptor beta chains were sequenced from one sample in a study of blood T cells in healthy people across ages. Through a sample-barcoded 5' primer and a J-beta primer mix, a second PCR was run for about 6 to 12 cycles. Each CDR3 protein gets one entry after TCRdb re-called the 5' RACE reads with MiXCR. The sample has 1.5 million to 1.8 million distinct CDR3 sequences, 35% to 45% seen once; the top ten hold about 3.8%. The sequenced sample consisted of blood. The receptors stem from a woman in her late teens or twenties in good health.

In nucleotides, the CDR3 is TGCGCCAGCAGCTTGGCCGGGCCGATCTACGAGCAGTACTTC. Translated: CASSLAGPIYEQYF. The rearrangement links TRBV5-1 to TRBJ2-5, with unresolved D. The DNA matches TRBJ2-7 better at its end, which makes the J call doubtful. CDR3 length: 14 residues. CDR1 SGHRS and CDR2 YFSETQ come from the germline V gene.

This clonotype was counted a few times. This rearrangement joins TRBV3-1 to TRBJ2-5, with TRBD2 matching over 8 bases. Germline loops: CDR1 LGHDT, CDR2 YNNKEL (reference sequence). Losses at the gene ends were 5 bases for V and 7 bases for J; bases not matched to a gene: 12. This CDR3 contains 15 residues. For the CDR3, the DNA is TGTGCCAGCAGCTCGCCCGCCGGACTAGCTCGGACCCAGTACTTC. It codes for CASSSPAGLARTQYF.

The V and J genes are TRBV7-9 and TRBJ1-4, with D hard to call. This CDR3 has 12 residues. Between the trimmed V and J ends, which lost 5 bases and 11 bases, there was a span of 12 bases. Looked up from germline, CDR1 is SEHNR and CDR2 is FQNEAQ (reference sequence). The CDR3 protein is CASSEGRGKLFF. The DNA of the CDR3 is TGTGCCAGCAGCGAAGGTAGAGGGAAACTGTTTTTT.

Turning to this clonotype: The CDR3 does not close with the conserved phenylalanine or tryptophan, likely indicating a read error. This chain joins TRBV10-3 and TRBJ2-1; 9 bases fit TRBD1. CDR3 size: 15 residues. Trimming removed 6 bases from V and 3 bases from J; junction bases left unmatched: 6. In germline, CDR1 is ENHRY, CDR2 SYGVKD. The CDR3 DNA is TGTGCCATCAGGGCCGGGACAGGGAGCTACAATGAGCAGTTCGTC. It yields the protein CAIRAGTGSYNEQFV.

This clonotype showed up just a few times. The genes are TRBV9 and TRBJ1-2; D gene uncertain. CDR1 is SGDLS and CDR2 is YYNGEE in the germline V gene. Trimming pared 0 bases from V and 8 bases from J, leaving 8 bases between. There are 12 residues in the CDR3. CDR3 sequence reads: CASSVALGGYTF. For the CDR3, the DNA is TGTGCCAGCAGCGTAGCCTTGGGCGGCTACACCTTC.

This clonotype was detected only a few times. J is TRBJ2-7 and V is TRBV20-1; D is possibly TRBD2 (5 bases). V was clipped by 5 bases and J by 10 bases, with 24 bases between them. The CDR3 consists of 14 residues. The germline gives CDR1 DFQATT, CDR2 SNEGSKA (reference sequence). CDR3 in amino acids: CSAERRAGLSAQYF. In nucleotides, the CDR3 is TGCAGTGCTGAACGGCGGGCAGGCCTTTCAGCCCAGTACTTC.

This sequence joins TRBV3-1 and TRBJ1-5, with a weak D call TRBD1 (6 bases). This CDR3 has 15 amino acids. Germline V CDR1 and CDR2: LGHDT, YNNKEL (reference sequence). Trimming stripped 1 base from V and 2 bases from J, with 9 bases between. The CDR3 bases are TGTGCCAGCAGCCAAGGGGACACCCGCAATCAGCCCCAGCATTTT. Residues: CASSQGDTRNQPQHF.

The V call is TRBV14, the J call TRBJ2-7; D uncertain. Germline loops: CDR1 SGHDN, CDR2 FVKESK. The V and J ends lost 3 bases and 3 bases respectively, with 9 bases between them. The CDR3 length is 13 residues. DNA of the CDR3: TGTGCCAGCAGCCACGAAACAGTCTACGAGCAGTACTTC. It specifies CASSHETVYEQYF.

The chain is built from TRBV12-3 or TRBV12-4 and TRBJ1-2; D might be TRBD1 (6 bases). This CDR3 is built from 10 residues. CDR3 in amino acids: CVSGVGGYTF. The CDR3, as DNA: TGTGTCTCAGGGGTAGGAGGCTACACCTTC.

This chain links TRBV27 with TRBJ2-2, with 8 bases matching TRBD1. V lost 9 bases, J lost 2 bases, and 8 bases stayed unmatched. Germline lookup yields CDR1 MNHEY and CDR2 SMNVEV (reference sequence). The CDR3 totals 15 residues. CDR3 sequence: CASERTGYNTGELFF. The CDR3 region has the DNA TGTGCCAGTGAACGGACAGGGTATAACACCGGGGAGCTGTTTTTT.

This clonotype was detected only a few times. J is TRBJ2-7 and V is TRBV2; D possibly corresponds to TRBD1 (6 bases). Trimming pared 6 bases from V and 2 bases from J, leaving 11 bases between. CDR1 is SNHLY and CDR2 is FYNNEI in the germline V gene. This CDR3 spans 13 amino acids. CDR3 residues: CASRLQGPYEQYF. For the CDR3, the DNA is TGTGCCAGCAGACTTCAGGGGCCCTACGAGCAGTACTTC.

The chain links TRBV6-2 or TRBV6-3 to TRBJ2-1; no firm D call. Per the germline V gene, CDR1 is MNHEY and CDR2 is SVGEGT. Trimming pared 5 bases from V and 9 bases from J, leaving 11 bases between. CDR3 length equals 12 residues. Here the CDR3 reads CASSPLEPEQFF. CDR3 DNA sequence: TGTGCCAGCAGTCCCCTAGAACCTGAGCAGTTCTTC.

The genes are TRBV29-1 and TRBJ1-2; D not resolved. Germline CDR1 reads SQVTM; CDR2 reads ANQGSEA. This CDR3 has 11 amino acids. V lost 4 bases, J lost 3 bases, and 6 bases lay in between. CDR3 nucleotides: TGCAGCGTTGTGCCCGACTATGGCTACACCTTC. Translating it yields CSVVPDYGYTF.

In its sample, this clonotype was seen a few times. One end of the junction is discordant with germline, which a read error may explain. This chain links TRBV29-1 with TRBJ2-1; unclear D gene. The CDR3 has 15 amino acids. Germline V gene sequence: CDR1 SQVTM, CDR2 ANQGSEA. CDR3 amino acids: CSVDPAQTSNNEQFF. CDR3 bases: TGCAGCGTTGACCCCGCGCAGACCTCCAACAATGAGCAGTTCTTC.

This sequence joins TRBV3-1 and TRBJ1-5; 9 bases line up with TRBD1. Trimming at V came to 0 bases and at J to 3 bases, leaving 24 bases not matched to a gene. CDR3 size: 23 residues. The germline gives CDR1 LGHDT, CDR2 YNNKEL (reference sequence). The CDR3 DNA sequence: TGTGCCAGCAGCCAAGAGCGAAAAGAGCTTTTCCAGTCCCGGGACAGGGACAATCAGCCCCAGCATTTT. This encodes CASSQERKELFQSRDRDNQPQHF.

The gene calls are TRBV6-5 and TRBJ1-2; D gene uncertain. The V end was cut by 7 bases, the J end by 3 bases, with 18 bases between. The CDR3 covers 15 residues. The germline V gene encodes CDR1 MNHEY and CDR2 SVGAGI. The CDR3: CASTKSHGNYYGYTF. CDR3 in DNA: TGTGCCAGCACCAAGTCACATGGTAATTACTATGGCTACACCTTC.

This clonotype has a handful of counts. The genes are TRBV25-1 and TRBJ2-5; tentatively, D is TRBD2 (5 bases). Trimming took 2 bases from V and 0 from J, leaving 10 bases between them. Germline lookup yields CDR1 MGHDK and CDR2 SYGVNS. This CDR3 contains 15 residues. The CDR3 protein is CASSEPTNYQETQYF. In DNA form, the CDR3 reads TGTGCCAGCAGTGAACCGACTAACTACCAAGAGACCCAGTACTTC.

This clonotype was observed a handful of times. The J gene is TRBJ1-2, the V gene TRBV5-1, with 7 bases fitting TRBD1. Germline V gene sequence: CDR1 SGHRS, CDR2 YFSETQ. This CDR3 has 14 residues. The V segment lost 4 bases and the J segment 4 bases; nucleotides outside the gene matches: 7. The CDR3 reads CASSVGGASYGYTF. The DNA of the CDR3 is TGCGCCAGCAGCGTAGGGGGCGCGAGCTATGGCTACACCTTC.

The rearrangement uses TRBV10-3 and TRBJ2-5; D not certain. There are 14 residues in the CDR3. Deletions cut 6 bases from V and 1 base from J, with 12 bases between. The V gene's germline CDR1 is ENHRY and CDR2 SYGVKD. The DNA for the CDR3 is TGTGCCATCAGCCAAGGTCGAACCCAAGAGACCCAGTACTTC. It translates to CAISQGRTQETQYF.

The CDR3 protein is CASRTSKGARGTDTQYF. CDR3 DNA: TGTGCCAGCAGGACGTCCAAGGGGGCTAGGGGCACAGATACGCAGTATTTT. V and J are TRBV6-2 or TRBV6-3 and TRBJ2-3, with 7 bases aligning to TRBD1. The ends lost 6 bases at V and 1 base at J; junction bases unmatched: 13. Germline assignment: CDR1 MNHEY and CDR2 SVGEGT. The CDR3 totals 17 residues.

The chain is built from TRBV30 and TRBJ2-3; D is tentatively TRBD1 or TRBD2 (5 bases each). The CDR3 spans 14 residues. Germline CDR1 GTSNPN, CDR2 SVGIG (reference sequence). V lost 3 bases and J 2 bases, leaving 12 bases between the germline ends. CDR3 region: CAWRRWGITDTQYF. The CDR3 region has the DNA TGTGCCTGGAGACGTTGGGGGATCACAGATACGCAGTATTTT.

The sample holds a few counts of this clonotype. V and J are TRBV7-2 and TRBJ2-3; 8 nucleotides line up with TRBD2. Germline V gene lookup returns CDR1 SGHTA and CDR2 FQGNSA. This CDR3 contains 16 residues. The V gene end was trimmed by 5 bases and the J gene end by 0 bases; junction bases not matched to a gene: 7. This CDR3 is CASSISGGRSTDTQYF. Here the CDR3 DNA reads TGTGCCAGCAGCATTAGCGGCGGGAGGAGCACAGATACGCAGTATTTT.

V gene TRBV19 combines with J gene TRBJ1-1; D is perhaps TRBD1 (6 bases). The germline CDR1 and CDR2 sequences are LNHDA and SQIVND (reference sequence). This CDR3 is 13 amino acids long. CDR3 sequence: CGKPGNRVYEAFF. DNA of the CDR3: TGTGGGAAACCGGGGAACAGGGTATACGAAGCTTTCTTT.

The gene calls are TRBV28 and TRBJ2-1, with D possibly matching TRBD2 (5 bases). V was shortened by 8 bases and J by 0 bases, with 17 bases between the two germline ends. The CDR3 runs to 16 residues. The V gene's germline CDR1 is MDHEN and CDR2 SYDVKM. CDR3 DNA sequence: TGTGCCAGCGGATACCCCAAGCGGAGCTCCTACAATGAGCAGTTCTTC. The encoded protein is CASGYPKRSSYNEQFF.

Of note for this clonotype: One end of the junction does not line up with germline, which may come from a read error. The V gene is TRBV9, the J gene TRBJ1-4; D is perhaps TRBD1 (6 bases). This CDR3 contains 16 residues. Germline assignment: CDR1 SGDLS and CDR2 YYNGEE. CDR3 bases: TGTGCCAGCAGCGAGGGGGGGACTGCTCCAAATGAAAACCTGTTTTTT. Residues: CASSEGGTAPNENLFF.

This clonotype turned up a few times. The chain joins TRBV12-3 or TRBV12-4 to TRBJ2-7; 7 bases match TRBD2. The trim removed 1 base at V and 0 bases at J, leaving 6 bases unmatched. There are 16 residues in the CDR3. This CDR3 reads CASSLGGGLSSYEQYF. CDR3 DNA sequence: TGTGCCAGCAGTTTAGGCGGGGGACTCTCCTCCTACGAGCAGTACTTC.